Sequencing of this T cell receptor (beta chain) was carried out in a study of shared T cell receptors in the human thymus. CDR1 is MDHEN, CDR2 SYDVKM, per germline. This CDR3 has 15 residues. Unmatched junction bases numbered 3, after V lost 4 bases and J lost 1 base. Measured with immunoSEQ multiplex PCR; TCRdb has only the in-frame clones, and not every one. This table has fewer than 700,000 clones, roughly 90% appearing once. These data were also filed under a second study, of human thymus T cells.

The receptor's source is a boy less than two years old with a congenital heart defect. The V and J genes are TRBV28 and TRBJ2-7; 11 bases map to TRBD1. The sample taken for sequencing was thymocytes. CDR3 in DNA: TGTGCCAGCAGTTCTGGGACAGGGGGATCCTACGAGCAGTACTTC. This codes for CASSSGTGGSYEQYF.